This entry describes one TCR beta chain. How the authors handled the data: Amplification of reference gene primers was used by the study to estimate nucleated cell counts. The repertoire was sequenced with immunoSEQ multiplex PCR; TCRdb's copy has only in-frame clones and lacks some. V and J calls plus clone size are reproduced from that table; the DNA served to infer D and trimming. The top ten hold around 10% of the sample, which has over 40,000 clones, around nine tenths seen once. The CDR3 consists of 13 residues. J lost 12 bases, V lost 7 bases, and 9 bases had no gene match. Germline-derived CDR1 and CDR2 are SNHLY and FYNNEI. The data derive from a study of blood T cell repertoires in COVID-19. Overall study context: Acute-phase and convalescent COVID-19 samples originated in the United States, Italy and Spain. T cells, B-cell-depleted T cells, or PBMCs provided the cDNA or gDNA that served as material.

This clonotype was obtained from a woman of 80 years or more with acute or convalescent COVID-19. Sequencing was carried out using peripheral blood. The chain joins TRBV2 to TRBJ1-4; the match to TRBD1 covers 9 bases. The CDR3 loop is CASMTGGSSELFF. The CDR3 coding sequence is TGTGCCAGCATGACAGGGGGTTCGTCGGAACTGTTTTTT.